This T cell receptor (beta chain) was observed in a study of CD8 T cells in Susac syndrome. When the RNA was reverse transcribed, random hexamers were used with an input of 0.5 to 1 ug. Coverage of TCR beta CDR3 amplification by immunoSEQ multiplex PCR extended to 54 Vbeta and 13 Jbeta. TCRdb re-called the immunoSEQ multiplex PCR reads with MiXCR, one entry per CDR3 protein. The table includes more than 120,000 distinct CDR3 sequences, roughly 94% detected once. Sequencing of TCR beta was performed on blood CD8+ and CD4+ T cells. Controls matched for age and sex were healthy donors. TEMRA cells were FACS-enriched and CD8+ and CD4+ T cells negatively isolated. This receptor was identified in a human donor in good health. Specimen: CD4+ T cells from PBMCs.

The DNA of the CDR3 is TGTGCCAGCAGCCCTCGACAGGGAGGAAGTAATGAGCAGTTCTTC. It specifies CASSPRQGGSNEQFF. The V and J genes are TRBV7-9 and TRBJ2-1, with D perhaps TRBD1 (7 bases). Germline V gene data show CDR1 as SEHNR and CDR2 as FQNEAQ (reference sequence). The CDR3 spans 15 residues. Trimming pared 5 bases from V and 7 bases from J, leaving 18 bases between.